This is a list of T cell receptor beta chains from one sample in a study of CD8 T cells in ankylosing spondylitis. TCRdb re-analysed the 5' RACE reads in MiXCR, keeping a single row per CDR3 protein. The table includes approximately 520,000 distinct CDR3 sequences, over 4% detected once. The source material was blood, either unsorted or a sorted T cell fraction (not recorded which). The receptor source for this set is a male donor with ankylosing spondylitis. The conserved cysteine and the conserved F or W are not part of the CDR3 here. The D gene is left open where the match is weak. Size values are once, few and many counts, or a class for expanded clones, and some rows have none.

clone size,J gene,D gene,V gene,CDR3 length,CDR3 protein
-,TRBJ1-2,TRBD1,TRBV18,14,ASSPQARQGYYGYT
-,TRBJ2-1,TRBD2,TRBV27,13,ASSLQLAGPFGTF
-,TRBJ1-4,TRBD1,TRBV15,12,ATSRDRRREKLF
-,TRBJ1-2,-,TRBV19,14,ASSIKRTGMFYGYT
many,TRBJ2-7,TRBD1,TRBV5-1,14,ASSFLQGEGSYEQY
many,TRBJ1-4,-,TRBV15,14,ATSASIQATNEKLF
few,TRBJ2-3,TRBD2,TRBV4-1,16,ASSQGGVSSGGEDTQY
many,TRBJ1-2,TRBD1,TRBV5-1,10,ASSGTGDGYT
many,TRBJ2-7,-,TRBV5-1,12,ASSLIGVGYEQY
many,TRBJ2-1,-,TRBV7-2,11,ASSLLPTGEQF
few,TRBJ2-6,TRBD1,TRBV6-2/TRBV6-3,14,ASWDRGSSGANVLT
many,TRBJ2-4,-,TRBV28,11,ASCQGPRDIQY
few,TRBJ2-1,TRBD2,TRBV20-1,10,SARTSGGSGF
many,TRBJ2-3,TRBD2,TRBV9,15,ASSTQTGTSGPDTQY
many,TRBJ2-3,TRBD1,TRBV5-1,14,ASSPRQGPAADTQY
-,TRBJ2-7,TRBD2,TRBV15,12,ATRPRGDTYEQY
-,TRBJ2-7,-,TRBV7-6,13,ASSLELDSSYEQY
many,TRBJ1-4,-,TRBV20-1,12,SASQSRTNEKLF
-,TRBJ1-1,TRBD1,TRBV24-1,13,ATSDLDRGLTEAF
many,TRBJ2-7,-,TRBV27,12,ASSLYLPPDEQY
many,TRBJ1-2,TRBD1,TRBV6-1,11,ASSTQGGRGYT
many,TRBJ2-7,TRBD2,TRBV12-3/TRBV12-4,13,ASRKAGGPSYEQY
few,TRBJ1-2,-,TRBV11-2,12,ASSTGAAVLGYT
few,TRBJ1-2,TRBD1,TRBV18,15,ASSPTRTGEIFYGYT
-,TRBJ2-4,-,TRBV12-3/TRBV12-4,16,ASSLGGIRGFSKNIQY
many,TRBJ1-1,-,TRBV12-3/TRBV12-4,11,ASSLGRIFEAF
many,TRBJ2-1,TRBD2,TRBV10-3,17,AIRSAGGPRVSYYNEQF
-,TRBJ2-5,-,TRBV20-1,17,SARPGGGRDGNTQETQY
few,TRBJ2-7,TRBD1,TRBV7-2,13,ASSLTSGQGIEQY
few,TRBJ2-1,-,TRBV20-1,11,SVPGPSYNEQF
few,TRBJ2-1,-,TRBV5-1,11,ASSLEVYNEQF
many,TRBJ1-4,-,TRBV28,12,ASSWQALNEKLF
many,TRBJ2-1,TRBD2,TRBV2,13,ASSETSGGVNEQF
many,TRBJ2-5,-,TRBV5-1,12,ASSTGQQKETQY
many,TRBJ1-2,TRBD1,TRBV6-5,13,ASSYLGTGGGGYT
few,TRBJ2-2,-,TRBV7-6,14,ASSFRAEANTGELF
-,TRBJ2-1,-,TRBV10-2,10,ASRVRGLDQF
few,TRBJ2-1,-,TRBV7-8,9,ASRWTGEQF
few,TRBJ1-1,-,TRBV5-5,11,ASSLGSATEAF
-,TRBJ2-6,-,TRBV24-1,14,ATSELASSGANVLT